This note documents a single T cell receptor (beta chain) sequence. Its antigen is not identified. The junction had 4 bases not matched to a gene; V was cut back by 2 bases and J by 3 bases. Germline values: CDR1 WNHNN, CDR2 SYGVQD (reference sequence). The CDR3 length is 15 residues. The sample comes from a study of shared clonotypes between healthy human individuals. Whole-study results and caveats: Researchers sampled blood only, noting tissue repertoires likely differ. Depth of sequencing was expected to influence donor clonotype sharing.

The assay was immunoSEQ multiplex PCR, and TCRdb's table has in-frame clones only and misses some. This table has some 1,400,000 clones, roughly 97% appearing once. The V gene is TRBV10-1, the J gene TRBJ2-5, with TRBD2 identical over 9 bases. The sequencing input was naive CD4+ T cells sorted from blood. As for subset: CD45RA+ positively selected. The sequence derives from a young man in good health. CDR3: CASSEAGGPEETQYF. The CDR3 bases are TGCGCCAGCAGTGAGGCGGGGGGGCCCGAAGAGACCCAGTACTTC.